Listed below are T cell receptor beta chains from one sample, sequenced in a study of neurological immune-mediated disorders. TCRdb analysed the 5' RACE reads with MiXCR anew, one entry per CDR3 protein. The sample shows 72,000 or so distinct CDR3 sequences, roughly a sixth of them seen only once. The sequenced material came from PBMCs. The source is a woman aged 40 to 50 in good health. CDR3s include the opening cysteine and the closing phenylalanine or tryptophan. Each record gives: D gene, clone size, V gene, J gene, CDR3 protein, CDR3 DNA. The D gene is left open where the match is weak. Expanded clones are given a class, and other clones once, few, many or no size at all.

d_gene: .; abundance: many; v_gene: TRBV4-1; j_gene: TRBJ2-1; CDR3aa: CASSFLQGNEQFF; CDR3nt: TGCGCCAGCAGCTTCCTACAGGGCAATGAGCAGTTCTTC
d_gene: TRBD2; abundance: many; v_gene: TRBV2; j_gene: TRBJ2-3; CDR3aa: CASSAEKRTSGDTQYF; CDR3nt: TGTGCCAGCAGTGCCGAGAAACGGACTAGCGGGGATACGCAGTATTTT
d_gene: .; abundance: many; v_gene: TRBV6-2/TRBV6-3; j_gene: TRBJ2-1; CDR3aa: CASSPGDRPKQFF; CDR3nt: TGTGCCAGCAGCCCCGGGGATCGACCGAAGCAGTTCTTC
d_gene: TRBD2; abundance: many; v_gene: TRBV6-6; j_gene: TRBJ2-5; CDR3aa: CASSYPPPGLAGGPVAETQYF; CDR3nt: TGTGCCAGCAGTTACCCCCCCCCCGGACTAGCGGGGGGGCCGGTTGCAGAGACCCAGTACTTC
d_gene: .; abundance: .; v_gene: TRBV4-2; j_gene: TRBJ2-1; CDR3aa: CASSQVVGSYNEQFF; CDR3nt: TGTGCCAGCAGCCAAGTCGTAGGCTCCTACAATGAGCAGTTCTTC
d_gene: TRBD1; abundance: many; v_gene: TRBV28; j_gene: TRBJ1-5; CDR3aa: CASSLFPGTGGIPQHF; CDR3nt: TGTGCCAGCAGTTTGTTTCCCGGGACAGGCGGTATACCCCAGCATTTT
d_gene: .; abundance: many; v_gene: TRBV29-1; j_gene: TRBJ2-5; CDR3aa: CSAVGETQYF; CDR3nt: TGCAGCGCGGTTGGCGAGACCCAGTACTTC
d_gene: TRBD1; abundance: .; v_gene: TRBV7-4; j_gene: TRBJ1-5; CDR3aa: CASSSTGGAGNQPQHF; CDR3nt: TGTGCCAGCAGCTCCACAGGGGGCGCTGGCAATCAGCCCCAGCATTTT
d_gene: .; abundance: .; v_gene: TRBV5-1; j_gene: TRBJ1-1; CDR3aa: CASSLLGADTEAFF; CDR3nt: TGCGCCAGCAGCTTGCTGGGGGCGGACACTGAAGCTTTCTTT
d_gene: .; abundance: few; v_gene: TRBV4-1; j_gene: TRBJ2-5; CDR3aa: CASSLTDRREETQYF; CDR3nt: TGCGCCAGCAGCCTCACGGACAGGAGGGAAGAGACCCAGTACTTC
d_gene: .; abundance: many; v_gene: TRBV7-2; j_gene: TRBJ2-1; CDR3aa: CASSLGYPGDEQFF; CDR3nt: TGTGCCAGCAGCTTAGGCTACCCAGGCGATGAGCAGTTCTTC
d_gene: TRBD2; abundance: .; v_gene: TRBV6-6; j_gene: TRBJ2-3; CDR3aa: CASSYSGGRTDTQYF; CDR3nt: TGTGCCAGCAGTTACAGCGGGGGCCGCACAGATACGCAGTATTTT